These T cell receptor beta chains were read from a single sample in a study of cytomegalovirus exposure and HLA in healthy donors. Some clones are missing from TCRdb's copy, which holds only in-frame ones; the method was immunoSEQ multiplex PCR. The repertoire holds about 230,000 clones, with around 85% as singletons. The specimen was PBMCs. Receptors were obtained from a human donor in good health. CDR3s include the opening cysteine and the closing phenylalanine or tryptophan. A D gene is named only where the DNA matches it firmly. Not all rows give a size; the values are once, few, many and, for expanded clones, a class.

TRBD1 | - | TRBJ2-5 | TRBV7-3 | TGTGCCAGCAGCTTAAACGGCCCGGGACAGGGGATGGAGACCCAGTACTTC | CASSLNGPGQGMETQYF
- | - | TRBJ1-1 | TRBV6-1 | TGTGCCAGCAGACAGGGAAGGAACACTGAAGCTTTCTTT | CASRQGRNTEAFF
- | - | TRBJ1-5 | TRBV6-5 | TGTGCCAGCAGTTACGGAGGGAACAGCAATCAGCCCCAGCATTTT | CASSYGGNSNQPQHF
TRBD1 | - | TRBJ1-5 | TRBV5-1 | TGCGCCAGCAGCCAAGGGACAGGTGGTCAGCCCCAGCATTTT | CASSQGTGGQPQHF
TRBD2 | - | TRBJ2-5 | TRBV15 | TGTGCCACCAGCGGACTAGCGGAGGGACAAGAGACCCAGTACTTC | CATSGLAEGQETQYF
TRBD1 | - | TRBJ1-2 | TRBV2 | TGTGCCAGCAGTGGGGAAAGACAGGGCTTTTGGAGAGGCTACACCTTC | CASSGERQGFWRGYTF
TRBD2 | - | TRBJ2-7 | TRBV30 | TGTGCCGGCGGGGGGAACGAGCAGTACTTC | CAGGGNEQYF
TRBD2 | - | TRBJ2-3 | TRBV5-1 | TGCGCCAGCAGCTTGGGGACTAGCCGGGGGGAGGCAGATACGCAGTATTTT | CASSLGTSRGEADTQYF
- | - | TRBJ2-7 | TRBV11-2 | TGTGCCAGCAGCCCCACGATCGGAGTCTGGGAGCAGTACTTC | CASSPTIGVWEQYF
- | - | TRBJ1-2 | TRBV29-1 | TGCAGCGTTCTTCTCGGGGATAGTGGCTACACCTTC | CSVLLGDSGYTF
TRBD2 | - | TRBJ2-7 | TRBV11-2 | TGTGCCAGCAGCTCCCGCTTTTTAGCGGGAGGGCCCTACGAGCAGTACTTC | CASSSRFLAGGPYEQYF
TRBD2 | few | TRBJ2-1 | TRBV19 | TGTGCCAGTAGTATGGGTACGGGAGGGTCCCATGAGCAGTTCTTC | CASSMGTGGSHEQFF
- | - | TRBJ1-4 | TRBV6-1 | TGTGCCAGCAGTGAACCTGTTGACAGAAATGAAAAACTGTTTTTT | CASSEPVDRNEKLFF
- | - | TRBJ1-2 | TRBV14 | TGTGCCAGCAGCCAAGGGTCTAGGGGATATGGCTACACCTTC | CASSQGSRGYGYTF
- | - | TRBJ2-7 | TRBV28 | TGTGCCAGCAGTTTACTCCCAGGGGCGGTGGAGCAGTACTTC | CASSLLPGAVEQYF
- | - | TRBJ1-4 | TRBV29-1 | TGCAGCGTTGAAGATCAGGGAACGGGACTGTTTTTT | CSVEDQGTGLFF
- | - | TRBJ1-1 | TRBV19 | TGTGCCAGTAGGAACAGGGTTGAAGCTTTCTTT | CASRNRVEAFF
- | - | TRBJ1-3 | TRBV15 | TGTGCCACCAGCAGGGGATTTGACAGGGGAAACACCATATATTTT | CATSRGFDRGNTIYF
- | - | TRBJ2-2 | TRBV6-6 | TGTGCCAGCAGTTACAATGGTGTTAACGGCGGGGAGCTGTTTTTT | CASSYNGVNGGELFF
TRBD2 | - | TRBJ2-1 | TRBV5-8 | TGTGCCAGCAGCTTGAGGACTAGCAGGTACAATGAGCAGTTCTTC | CASSLRTSRYNEQFF
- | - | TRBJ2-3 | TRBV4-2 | TGTGCCAGCAGCCAAGATAACGGTCCCAGGTCGCAGTATTTT | CASSQDNGPRSQYF
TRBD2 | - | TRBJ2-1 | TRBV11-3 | TGTGCCAGCAGCTTACCGGGGGGCTACAATGAGCAGTTCTTC | CASSLPGGYNEQFF
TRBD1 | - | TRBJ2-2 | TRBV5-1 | TGCGCCAGCAGCTTGGGTTGGGACAGGGTAATCGGCACCGGGGAGCTGTTTTTT | CASSLGWDRVIGTGELFF
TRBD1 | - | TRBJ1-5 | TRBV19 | TGTGCCAGTAGTACCGGACAGGTTCAGCCCCAGCATTTT | CASSTGQVQPQHF
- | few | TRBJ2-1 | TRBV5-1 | TGCGCCAGCAGCTTGGGGACCGTTGCCCGGGACAAGATGTTCTTC | CASSLGTVARDKMFF
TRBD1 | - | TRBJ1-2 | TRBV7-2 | TGTGCCAGCAGCCCCTTCACAGGGGGCGTCTATGGCTACACCTTC | CASSPFTGGVYGYTF
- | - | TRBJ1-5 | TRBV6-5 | TGTGCCACCACAGGACGGAATAGCAATCAGCCCCAGCATTTT | CATTGRNSNQPQHF
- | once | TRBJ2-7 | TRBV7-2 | TGTGCCAGCAGCTTAGCGGGAGGCCCCTACGAGCAGTACTTC | CASSLAGGPYEQYF
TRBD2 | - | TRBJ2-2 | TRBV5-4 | TGTGCCAGCAGCGGACCGGGGACTAGGACCTTCCCCGGGGAGCTGTTTTTT | CASSGPGTRTFPGELFF
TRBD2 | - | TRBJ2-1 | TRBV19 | TGTGCCAGTAGTATAGGTGCAGCGGGAGTCCCCTACAATGAGCAGTTCTTC | CASSIGAAGVPYNEQFF
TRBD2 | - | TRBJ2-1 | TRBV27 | TGTGCCAGCAGTACCAGACTAGCGGGAGGGTCGAATGAGCAGTTCTTC | CASSTRLAGGSNEQFF
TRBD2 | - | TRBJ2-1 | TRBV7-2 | TGTGCCAGCAGCTTAATGCTAGCGGGAAGCAATGAGCAGTTCTTC | CASSLMLAGSNEQFF
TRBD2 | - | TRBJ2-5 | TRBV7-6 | TGTGCCAGCAGCACACCTTTCGGGACTAGTAGAGAGACCCAGTACTTC | CASSTPFGTSRETQYF